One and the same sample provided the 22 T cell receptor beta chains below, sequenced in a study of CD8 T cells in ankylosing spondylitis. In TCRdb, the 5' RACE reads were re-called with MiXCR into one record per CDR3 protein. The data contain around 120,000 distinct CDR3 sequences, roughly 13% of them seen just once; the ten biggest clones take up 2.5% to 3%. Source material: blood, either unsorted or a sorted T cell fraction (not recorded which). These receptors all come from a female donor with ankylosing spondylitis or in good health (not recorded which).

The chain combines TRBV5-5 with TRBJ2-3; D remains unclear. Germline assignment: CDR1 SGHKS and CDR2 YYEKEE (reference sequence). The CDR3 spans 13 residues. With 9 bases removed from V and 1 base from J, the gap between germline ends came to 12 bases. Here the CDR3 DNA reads TGTGCCACCCTTTTAGTGGGCACAGATACGCAGTATTTT. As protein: CATLLVGTDTQYF.

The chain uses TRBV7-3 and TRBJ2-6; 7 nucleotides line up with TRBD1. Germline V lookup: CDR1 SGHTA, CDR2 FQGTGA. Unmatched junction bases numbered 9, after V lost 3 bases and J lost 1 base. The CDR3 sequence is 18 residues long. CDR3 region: CASSLTMQGQSGANVLTF. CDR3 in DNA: TGTGCCAGCAGCTTGACGATGCAGGGACAGTCTGGGGCCAACGTCCTGACTTTC.

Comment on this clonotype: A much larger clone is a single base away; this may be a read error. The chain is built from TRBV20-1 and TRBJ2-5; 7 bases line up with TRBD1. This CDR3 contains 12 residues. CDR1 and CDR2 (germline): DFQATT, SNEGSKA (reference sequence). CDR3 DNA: TGCAGTGCCTACGACAGGGAAGAGGCCCAGTACTTC. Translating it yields CSAYDREEAQYF.

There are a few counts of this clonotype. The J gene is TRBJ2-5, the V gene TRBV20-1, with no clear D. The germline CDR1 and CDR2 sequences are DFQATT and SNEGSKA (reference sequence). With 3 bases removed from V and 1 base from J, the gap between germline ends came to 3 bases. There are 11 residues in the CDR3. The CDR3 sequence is CSASVQETQYF. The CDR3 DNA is TGCAGTGCTAGTGTCCAAGAGACCCAGTACTTC.

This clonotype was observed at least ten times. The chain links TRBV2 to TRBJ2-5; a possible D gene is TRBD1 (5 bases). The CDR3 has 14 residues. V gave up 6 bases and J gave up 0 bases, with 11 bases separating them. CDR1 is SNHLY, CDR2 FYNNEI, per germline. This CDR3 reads CASSPRQNQETQYF. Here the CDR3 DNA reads TGTGCCAGCAGCCCTCGACAGAACCAAGAGACCCAGTACTTC.

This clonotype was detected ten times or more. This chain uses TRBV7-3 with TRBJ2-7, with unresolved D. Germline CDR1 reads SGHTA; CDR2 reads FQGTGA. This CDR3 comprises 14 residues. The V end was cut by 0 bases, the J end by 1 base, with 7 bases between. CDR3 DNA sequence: TGTGCCAGCAGCTTAACTGGCAGATCCTACGAGCAGTACTTC. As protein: CASSLTGRSYEQYF.

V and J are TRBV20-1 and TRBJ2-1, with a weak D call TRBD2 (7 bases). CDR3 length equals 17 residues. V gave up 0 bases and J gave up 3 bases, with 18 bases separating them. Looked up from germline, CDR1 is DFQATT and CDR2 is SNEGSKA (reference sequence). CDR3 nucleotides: TGCAGTGCTAGAGATCTCGGGGGGCACGAGGGCTACAATGAGCAGTTCTTC. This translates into CSARDLGGHEGYNEQFF.

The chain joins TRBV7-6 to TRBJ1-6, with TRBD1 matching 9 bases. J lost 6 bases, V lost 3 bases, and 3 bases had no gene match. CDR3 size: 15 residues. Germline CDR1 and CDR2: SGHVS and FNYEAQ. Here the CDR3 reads CASSFRTGVNSPLHF. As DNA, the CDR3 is TGTGCCAGCAGCTTCCGGACAGGGGTTAATTCACCCCTCCACTTT.

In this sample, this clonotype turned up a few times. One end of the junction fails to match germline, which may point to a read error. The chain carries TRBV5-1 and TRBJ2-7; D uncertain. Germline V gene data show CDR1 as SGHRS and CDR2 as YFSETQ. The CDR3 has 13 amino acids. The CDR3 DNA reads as TGCGCCAGCAGCTTCGCTGGAGCCTATGAGCAGTACTTC. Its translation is CASSFAGAYEQYF. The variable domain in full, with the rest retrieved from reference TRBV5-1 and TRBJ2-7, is KAGVTQTPRYLIKTRGQQVTLSCSPISGHRSVSWYQQTPGQGLQFLFEYFSETQRNKGNFPGRFSGRQFSNSRSEMNVSTLELGDSALYLCASSFAGAYEQYFGPGTRLTVT.

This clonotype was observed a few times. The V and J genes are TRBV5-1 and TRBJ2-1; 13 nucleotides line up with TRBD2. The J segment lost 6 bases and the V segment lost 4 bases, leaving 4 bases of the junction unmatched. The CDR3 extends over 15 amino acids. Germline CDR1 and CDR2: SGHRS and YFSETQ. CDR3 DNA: TGCGCCAGCAGCCTGGGACTAGCGGGGACCAATGAGCAGTTCTTC. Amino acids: CASSLGLAGTNEQFF.

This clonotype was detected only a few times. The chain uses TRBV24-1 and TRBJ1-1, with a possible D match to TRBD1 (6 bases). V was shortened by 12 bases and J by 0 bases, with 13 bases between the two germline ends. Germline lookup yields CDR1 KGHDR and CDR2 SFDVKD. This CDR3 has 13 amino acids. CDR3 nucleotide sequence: TGTGCCTGTCAGGGGCTAGTGAACACTGAAGCTTTCTTT. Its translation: CACQGLVNTEAFF.

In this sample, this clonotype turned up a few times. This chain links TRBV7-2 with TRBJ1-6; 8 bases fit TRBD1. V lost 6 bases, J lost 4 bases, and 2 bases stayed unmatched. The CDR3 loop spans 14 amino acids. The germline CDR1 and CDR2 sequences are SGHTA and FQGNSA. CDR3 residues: CASSQGAYNSPLHF. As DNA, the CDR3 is TGTGCCAGCAGTCAGGGGGCTTATAATTCACCCCTCCACTTT.

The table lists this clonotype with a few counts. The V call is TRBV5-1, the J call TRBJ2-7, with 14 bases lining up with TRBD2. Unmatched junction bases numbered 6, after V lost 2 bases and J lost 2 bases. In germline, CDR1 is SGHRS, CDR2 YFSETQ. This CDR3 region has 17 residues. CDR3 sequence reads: CASSFGGLAGETYEQYF. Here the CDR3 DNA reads TGCGCCAGCAGCTTCGGGGGACTAGCGGGAGAGACCTACGAGCAGTACTTC.

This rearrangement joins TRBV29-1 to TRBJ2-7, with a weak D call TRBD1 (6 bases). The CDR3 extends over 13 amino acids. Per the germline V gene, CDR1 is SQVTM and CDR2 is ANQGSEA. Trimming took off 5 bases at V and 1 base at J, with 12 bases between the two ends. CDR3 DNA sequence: TGCAGCGTTTCCAGGGGTGGATCCTACGAGCAGTACTTC. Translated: CSVSRGGSYEQYF.

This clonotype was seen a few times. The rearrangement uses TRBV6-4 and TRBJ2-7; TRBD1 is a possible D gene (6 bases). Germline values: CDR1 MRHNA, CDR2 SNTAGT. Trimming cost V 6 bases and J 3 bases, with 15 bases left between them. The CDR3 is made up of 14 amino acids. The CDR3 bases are TGTGCCAGCAGACCAGGGGCTAGTATCTACGAGCAGTACTTC. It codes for CASRPGASIYEQYF.

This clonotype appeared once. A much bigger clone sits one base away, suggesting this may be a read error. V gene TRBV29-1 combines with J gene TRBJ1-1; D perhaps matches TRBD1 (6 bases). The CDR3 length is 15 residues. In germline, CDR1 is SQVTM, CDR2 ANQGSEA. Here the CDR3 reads CSVDMTSQGRTGAFF. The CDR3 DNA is TGCAGCGTCGATATGACGAGTCAGGGGCGCACTGGAGCTTTCTTT. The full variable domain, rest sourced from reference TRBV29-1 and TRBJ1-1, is SAVISQKPSRDICQRGTSLTIQCQVDSQVTMMFWYRQQPGQSLTLIATANQGSEATYESGFVIDKFPISRPNLTFSTLTVSNMSPEDSSIYLCSVDMTSQGRTGAFFGQGTRLTVV.

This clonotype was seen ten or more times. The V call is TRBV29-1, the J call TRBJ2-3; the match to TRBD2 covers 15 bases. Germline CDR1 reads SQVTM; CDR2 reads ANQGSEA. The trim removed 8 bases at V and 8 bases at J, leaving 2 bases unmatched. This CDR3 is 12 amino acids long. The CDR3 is CSSGLAGGTQYF. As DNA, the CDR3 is TGCAGCTCGGGACTAGCGGGAGGTACGCAGTATTTT.

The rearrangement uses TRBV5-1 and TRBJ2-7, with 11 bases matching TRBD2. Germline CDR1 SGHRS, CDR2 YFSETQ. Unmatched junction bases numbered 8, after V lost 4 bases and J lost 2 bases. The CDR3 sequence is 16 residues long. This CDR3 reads CASSPLGLAETYEQYF. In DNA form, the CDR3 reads TGCGCCAGCAGCCCGCTGGGACTAGCGGAAACCTACGAGCAGTACTTC. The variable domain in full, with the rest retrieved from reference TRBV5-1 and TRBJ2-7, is KAGVTQTPRYLIKTRGQQVTLSCSPISGHRSVSWYQQTPGQGLQFLFEYFSETQRNKGNFPGRFSGRQFSNSRSEMNVSTLELGDSALYLCASSPLGLAETYEQYFGPGTRLTVT.

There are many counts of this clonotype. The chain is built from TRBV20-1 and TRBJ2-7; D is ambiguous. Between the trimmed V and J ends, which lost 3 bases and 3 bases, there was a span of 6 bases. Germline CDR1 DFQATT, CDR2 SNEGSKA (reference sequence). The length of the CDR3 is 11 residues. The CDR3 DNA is TGCAGTGCTAGGTCGAGCTACGAGCAGTACTTC. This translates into CSARSSYEQYF.

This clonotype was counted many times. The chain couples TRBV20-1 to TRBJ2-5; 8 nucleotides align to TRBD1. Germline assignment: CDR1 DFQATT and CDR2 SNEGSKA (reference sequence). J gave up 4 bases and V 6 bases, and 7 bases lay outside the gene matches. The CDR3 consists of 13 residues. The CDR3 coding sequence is TGCAGTGCCGAATTACAGGGGGGAGAGACCCAGTACTTC. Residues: CSAELQGGETQYF.

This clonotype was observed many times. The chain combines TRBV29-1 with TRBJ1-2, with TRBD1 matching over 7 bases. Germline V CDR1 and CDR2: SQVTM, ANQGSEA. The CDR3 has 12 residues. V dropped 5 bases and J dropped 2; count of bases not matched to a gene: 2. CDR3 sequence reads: CSVKTGNYGYTF. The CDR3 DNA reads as TGCAGCGTTAAGACAGGGAACTATGGCTACACCTTC.

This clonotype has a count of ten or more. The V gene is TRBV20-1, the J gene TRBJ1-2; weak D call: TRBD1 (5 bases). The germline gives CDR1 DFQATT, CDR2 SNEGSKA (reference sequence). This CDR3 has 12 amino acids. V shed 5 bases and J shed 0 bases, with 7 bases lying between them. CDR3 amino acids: CSAAGSNYGYTF. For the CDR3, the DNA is TGCAGTGCTGCAGGGTCTAACTATGGCTACACCTTC.